One sample yielded the 16 T cell receptor beta chains listed below, sequenced in a study of cytomegalovirus exposure and HLA in healthy donors. PCR amplification relied on 60 Vbeta primers (plus 13 Jbeta primers). Using immunoSEQ multiplex PCR, the repertoire was profiled, and TCRdb retains in-frame clones only, with some absent. The sample carries fewer than 120,000 clones, approximately 79% recorded once. Sequenced material: PBMCs. These receptor sequences come from a man aged 30 to 39 in good health and CMV-seropositive.

This clone was picked up a small number of times. The V and J genes are TRBV5-1 and TRBJ1-1; D is perhaps TRBD1 (5 bases). The CDR3 runs to 15 residues. The V end was cut by 3 bases, the J end by 5 bases, with 17 bases between. Germline V CDR1 and CDR2: SGHRS, YFSETQ. CDR3 nucleotide sequence: TGCGCCAGCAGCTCCGGGTCGGGGGGGATAACTGAAGCTTTCTTT. It yields the protein CASSSGSGGITEAFF.

The rearrangement links TRBV30 to TRBJ1-3; the D is unclear. The germline V gene encodes CDR1 GTSNPN and CDR2 SVGIG (reference sequence). This CDR3 spans 15 amino acids. The V and J ends lost 0 bases and 0 bases respectively, with 9 bases between them. The chain's CDR3 is CAWSVDGVSGNTIYF. The DNA for the CDR3 is TGTGCCTGGAGTGTCGACGGGGTCTCTGGAAACACCATATATTTT.

The chain combines TRBV7-3 with TRBJ2-3; weak D call: TRBD2 (5 bases). V gave up 4 bases and J gave up 2 bases, with 13 bases separating them. The CDR3 has 15 residues. CDR1 is SGHTA, CDR2 FQGTGA, per germline. The DNA for the CDR3 is TGTGCCAGCAGCTACGGTTCGGGGTTCACAGATACGCAGTATTTT. Its protein product is CASSYGSGFTDTQYF.

The chain employs TRBV25-1 and TRBJ1-6, with 9 bases fitting TRBD1. Per the germline V gene, CDR1 is MGHDK and CDR2 is SYGVNS. J gave up 8 bases and V 3 bases, and 8 bases lay outside the gene matches. This CDR3 has 16 residues. CDR3 bases: TGTGCCAGCAGTGAGGCCGGGACAGGGTACGATTCACCCCTCCACTTT. This gives the protein CASSEAGTGYDSPLHF.

The chain is built from TRBV7-3 and TRBJ1-4; no firm D call. The CDR3 has 16 amino acids. Per the germline V gene, CDR1 is SGHTA and CDR2 is FQGTGA. V was trimmed by 5 bases and J by 6 bases, leaving 19 bases between them. CDR3 DNA sequence: TGTGCCAGCAGCCCGCAACGGGATAGGGTTCATGAAAAACTGTTTTTT. This gives the protein CASSPQRDRVHEKLFF.

The genes are TRBV7-3 and TRBJ2-1; 9 positions agree with TRBD2. The junction had 5 bases not matched to a gene; V was cut back by 2 bases and J by 9 bases. The length of the CDR3 is 14 residues. The V gene's germline CDR1 is SGHTA and CDR2 FQGTGA. In nucleotides, the CDR3 is TGTGCCAGCAGCTTAGGGCGGGGGGGTACTGAGCAGTTCTTC. Protein sequence: CASSLGRGGTEQFF. The full variable domain, completed using reference TRBV7-3 and TRBJ2-1, is GAGVSQTPSNKVTEKGKYVELRCDPISGHTALYWYRQSLGQGPEFLIYFQGTGAADDSGLPNDRFFAVRPEGSVSTLKIQRTERGDSAVYLCASSLGRGGTEQFFGPGTRLTVL.

V usage is TRBV7-9 and J usage is TRBJ2-7; TRBD2 matches at 8 bases. V lost 1 base and J lost 2; bases outside the gene matches: 16. The CDR3 spans 19 residues. Germline V gene sequence: CDR1 SEHNR, CDR2 FQNEAQ (reference sequence). The CDR3: CASSLGIGGGPAGAYEQYF. As DNA, the CDR3 is TGTGCCAGCAGCTTAGGAATTGGCGGGGGGCCCGCGGGGGCCTACGAGCAGTACTTC.

The chain uses TRBV5-6 and TRBJ2-1, with D tentatively TRBD2 (5 bases). Looked up from germline, CDR1 is SGHDT and CDR2 is YYEEEE. The V and J ends lost 0 bases and 7 bases respectively, with 14 bases between them. The CDR3 length is 15 residues. The CDR3 bases are TGTGCCAGCAGCTTGGGTATAGGAGGCAAAAATGAGCAGTTCTTC. It codes for CASSLGIGGKNEQFF.

The J gene is TRBJ2-1, the V gene TRBV15; D might be TRBD1 (5 bases). Germline V gene data show CDR1 as LNHNV and CDR2 as YYDKDF (reference sequence). The CDR3 contains 15 residues. The V end lost 0 bases, the J end lost 3 bases, and 9 bases lay between the germline ends. The CDR3 region is CATSRDRQGYNEQFF. CDR3 nucleotides: TGTGCCACCAGCAGAGATCGGCAGGGCTACAATGAGCAGTTCTTC.

The chain joins TRBV7-8 to TRBJ2-7; D possibly corresponds to TRBD2 (6 bases). Trimming shortened V by 3 bases and J by 5 bases, and 17 bases separated the two germline ends. Germline loops: CDR1 SGHVS, CDR2 FQNEAQ. This CDR3 has 15 amino acids. This chain's CDR3 is CASSLEGERFHEQYF. The CDR3 region has the DNA TGTGCCAGCAGCTTGGAGGGCGAGAGGTTCCACGAGCAGTACTTC.

The chain combines TRBV11-2 with TRBJ2-5; the match to TRBD1 covers 7 bases. The end of the DNA aligns better with TRBJ2-7, so the J call may be wrong. CDR3 size: 12 residues. Per germline, CDR1 SGHAT and CDR2 FQNNGV. The CDR3 sequence is CASSPTGDEQYF. DNA for the CDR3: TGTGCCAGCAGCCCAACAGGGGACGAGCAGTACTTC.

The V and J genes are TRBV6-1 and TRBJ2-3, with 7 bases lining up with TRBD1. Trimming took 0 bases from V and 6 from J; bases not matched to a gene: 3. The length of the CDR3 is 14 residues. In germline, CDR1 is MNHNS, CDR2 SASEGT. The CDR3 here is CASSEAGGEDTQYF. CDR3 in DNA: TGTGCCAGCAGTGAAGCAGGGGGCGAGGATACGCAGTATTTT.

The chain carries TRBV18 and TRBJ2-5; 9 nucleotides agree with TRBD1. The DNA end is a closer match to TRBJ2-7, so the J assignment may be wrong. Germline V CDR1 and CDR2: KGHSH, LQKENI. CDR3 length equals 14 residues. The DNA of the CDR3 is TGTGCCAGCTCACCAGAGACAGGGGGCTACGAGCAGTACTTC. It translates to CASSPETGGYEQYF.

The chain carries TRBV2 and TRBJ1-6; unclear D gene. Germline V lookup: CDR1 SNHLY, CDR2 FYNNEI. The V end lost 3 bases, the J end lost 9 bases, and 12 bases lay between the germline ends. The CDR3 is 14 amino acids. The chain's CDR3 is CASSDAGRISPLHF. The CDR3 coding sequence is TGTGCCAGCAGTGACGCGGGGAGGATTTCACCCCTCCACTTT.

In DNA, the CDR3 is TGTGCCAGCAGCCGACACAGGGACAGTATCTATGGCTACACCTTC. Translating it yields CASSRHRDSIYGYTF. The chain links TRBV14 to TRBJ1-2; 7 nucleotides agree with TRBD1. The CDR3 runs to 15 residues. CDR1 is SGHDN, CDR2 FVKESK, per germline. V shed 4 bases, J shed 4 bases, and the junction held 9 bases outside the gene matches.

This clone has at least ten counts. The rearrangement uses TRBV6-1 and TRBJ1-2; 8 bases fit TRBD1. Germline trimming cut 6 bases from V and 6 bases from J; bases unmatched to any gene: 9. This CDR3 comprises 14 residues. Germline CDR1 reads MNHNS; CDR2 reads SASEGT. CDR3 amino acids: CASRDPGGVNGYTF. The CDR3 DNA sequence: TGTGCCAGCAGAGACCCAGGGGGCGTTAATGGCTACACCTTC.